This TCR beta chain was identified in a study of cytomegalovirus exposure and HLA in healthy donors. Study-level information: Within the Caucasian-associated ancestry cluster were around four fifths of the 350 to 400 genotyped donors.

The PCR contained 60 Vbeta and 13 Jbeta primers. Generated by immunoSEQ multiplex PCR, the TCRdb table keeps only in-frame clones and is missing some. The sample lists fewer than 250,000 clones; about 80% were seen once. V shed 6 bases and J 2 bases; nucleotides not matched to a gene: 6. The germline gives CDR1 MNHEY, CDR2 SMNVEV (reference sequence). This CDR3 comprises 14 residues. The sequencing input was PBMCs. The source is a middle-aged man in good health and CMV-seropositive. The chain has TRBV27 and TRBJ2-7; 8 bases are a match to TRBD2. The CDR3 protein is CASRRSGRAYEQYV. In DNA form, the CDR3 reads TGTGCCAGCAGGAGAAGCGGGAGAGCCTACGAGCAGTACGTC.